The T cell receptor (beta chain) described here comes from a study of T cell responses to AZD1222 COVID-19 vaccine. Study-level results: Baseline seropositives among AZD1222 recipients totaled only six. It was only after the peak T cell response that any repertoires were sampled. Regions 160-218 and 743-854 held dominance among vaccine-associated CD4 TCRs, which spanned spike. The study found Spike-specific TCR breadth and depth rose after two AZD1222 doses.

The data were produced by immunoSEQ multiplex PCR, yet TCRdb's version contains in-frame clones alone and is incomplete. The table shows roughly 89,000 clones, with more than 75% occurring only once. Between the trimmed V and J ends, which lost 4 bases and 2 bases, there was a span of 16 bases. The CDR3 has 16 residues. Germline CDR1 and CDR2: MDHEN and SYDVKM. As for this clone: The antigen remains undetermined.

The sequences come from peripheral blood, collected on day 0 of MenACWY control vaccination. The rearrangement joins TRBV28 to TRBJ2-3; tentative D call: TRBD2 (6 bases). The receptor comes from an adult in good health. DNA of the CDR3: TGTGCCAGCAGTTCCCCGACCGGAGGGTTCACAGATACGCAGTATTTT. It specifies CASSSPTGGFTDTQYF.